Shown below are 19 T cell receptor beta chains from a single sample sequenced in a study of cytomegalovirus exposure and HLA in healthy donors. A multiplex PCR was run with 60 Vbeta primers and 13 Jbeta primers. Repertoires were generated with immunoSEQ multiplex PCR, while TCRdb's copy carries only in-frame clones and drops some. The sample lists 100,000 to 150,000 clones, 72% seen once, with about 4.4% in the top ten. Sequenced input: PBMCs. The receptors originated from a man over 45 in good health and CMV-seropositive.

This clone showed up just a few times. The chain carries TRBV6-6 and TRBJ1-1; no reliable D call. The length of the CDR3 is 14 residues. Germline CDR1 and CDR2: MNHNY and SVGAGI (reference sequence). V gave up 2 bases and J gave up 3 bases, with 10 bases separating them. The CDR3 region has the DNA TGTGCCAGCAGTTACGCCGGGGAAGACACTGAAGCTTTCTTT. Amino acids: CASSYAGEDTEAFF.

The table lists this clone with a few counts. Only one base separates this from a far larger clonotype, so it likely reflects a read error. In the same sample, other DNA sequences code for this CDR3. The rearrangement uses TRBV7-9 and TRBJ1-2; 8 nucleotides align to TRBD1. The length of the CDR3 is 16 residues. CDR1 is SEHNR, CDR2 FQNEAQ, per germline (reference sequence). V dropped 5 bases and J dropped 5; count of bases not matched to a gene: 13. Written as DNA, the CDR3 is TGTGCCAGCAGCCAAGACGACCCGACAGGGGATTATGGCTACACCTTC. Translated, it gives CASSQDDPTGDYGYTF. The full variable domain, in which reference TRBV7-9 and TRBJ1-2 provide the parts outside the CDR3, is DTGVSQNPRHKITKRGQNVTFRCDPISEHNRLYWYRQTLGQGPEFLTYFQNEAQLEKSRLLSDRFSAERPKGSFSTLEIQRTEQGDSAMYLCASSQDDPTGDYGYTFGSGTRLTVV.

This clone turned up a few times. V gene TRBV7-2 combines with J gene TRBJ2-1; 8 bases align to TRBD2. The CDR3 covers 14 residues. V gave up 5 bases and J gave up 4 bases; unmatched junction bases: 4. Germline lookup yields CDR1 SGHTA and CDR2 FQGNSA. The CDR3: CASSPGTSYNEQFF. The CDR3 region has the DNA TGTGCCAGCAGCCCCGGGACTAGTTACAATGAGCAGTTCTTC.

This chain uses TRBV6-1 with TRBJ2-7, with 10 bases fitting TRBD2. Germline assignment: CDR1 MNHNS and CDR2 SASEGT. V dropped 7 bases and J dropped 1; count of bases not matched to a gene: 7. The CDR3 contains 15 residues. The CDR3 loop is CASTGLAVSSYEQYF. CDR3 DNA sequence: TGTGCCAGCACCGGACTAGCGGTCTCATCCTACGAGCAGTACTTC.

This clone has only one observation. The chain links TRBV5-1 to TRBJ1-5, with D perhaps matching TRBD1 (5 bases). V was trimmed by 3 bases and J by 5 bases, leaving 15 bases between them. Germline CDR1 is SGHRS and CDR2 is YFSETQ. The CDR3 is 15 amino acids. This CDR3 is CASSSDGGTDQPQHF. Here the CDR3 DNA reads TGCGCCAGCAGCTCGGACGGGGGAACTGATCAGCCCCAGCATTTT. Combining the CDR3 with reference TRBV5-1 and TRBJ1-5 gives the whole variable domain KAGVTQTPRYLIKTRGQQVTLSCSPISGHRSVSWYQQTPGQGLQFLFEYFSETQRNKGNFPGRFSGRQFSNSRSEMNVSTLELGDSALYLCASSSDGGTDQPQHFGDGTRLSIL.

The rearrangement joins TRBV18 to TRBJ2-3, with 8 bases matching TRBD2. V trimming: 6 bases; J trimming: 4 bases; junction bases outside the gene matches: 15. The CDR3 has 17 residues. Germline loops: CDR1 KGHSH, CDR2 LQKENI. CDR3 nucleotides: TGTGCCAGCTCGTCGTACCGAGCGAGCGGGAGCGCAGATACGCAGTATTTT. Encoded protein: CASSSYRASGSADTQYF.

The V and J genes are TRBV5-6 and TRBJ2-5; 9 bases map to TRBD2. The DNA end is a closer match to TRBJ2-7, so the J assignment may be wrong. Germline-derived CDR1 and CDR2 are SGHDT and YYEEEE. This CDR3 spans 15 amino acids. As DNA, the CDR3 is TGTGCCAGCAGCGCCCTGCTAGCGGGGCCCTACGAGCAGTACTTC. This encodes CASSALLAGPYEQYF.

The V and J genes are TRBV5-6 and TRBJ2-3; D unclear. This CDR3 spans 11 amino acids. V was clipped by 6 bases and J by 6 bases, with 8 bases between them. Germline CDR1 reads SGHDT; CDR2 reads YYEEEE. The CDR3 sequence is CASTLKDTQYF. For the CDR3, the DNA is TGTGCCAGCACCCTAAAGGATACGCAGTATTTT.

V gene TRBV15 combines with J gene TRBJ2-5; the D gene is possibly TRBD2 (5 bases). This CDR3 is 16 amino acids long. Trimming took off 1 base at V and 5 bases at J, with 17 bases between the two ends. Germline V CDR1 and CDR2: LNHNV, YYDKDF (reference sequence). The CDR3 DNA reads TGTGCCACCAGCAGAGCGGCAGGCCCCCGAGGGGAGACCCAGTACTTC. It yields the protein CATSRAAGPRGETQYF.

This clone has just one count. The chain links TRBV15 to TRBJ2-7; 13 bases are shared with TRBD2. The CDR3 is 17 residues long. Germline V gives CDR1 LNHNV, CDR2 YYDKDF (reference sequence). After removal of 1 base from V and 2 bases from J, the junction contained 5 bases not matched to a gene. The CDR3 DNA reads as TGTGCCACCAGCAGAGTGGGACTAGCGGGGATCGCCTACGAGCAGTACTTC. Amino acid sequence: CATSRVGLAGIAYEQYF. The entire variable domain, with the rest obtained from reference TRBV15 and TRBJ2-7, is as follows: DAMVIQNPRYQVTQFGKPVTLSCSQTLNHNVMYWYQQKSSQAPKLLFHYYDKDFNNEADTPDNFQSRRPNTSFCFLDIRSPGLGDTAMYLCATSRVGLAGIAYEQYFGPGTRLTVT.

The chain joins TRBV11-3 to TRBJ1-4, with TRBD1 as a possible D gene (5 bases). Trimming left V 3 bases short and J 4 bases short, with 9 bases between. There are 14 residues in the CDR3. Germline CDR1 reads SGHNT; CDR2 reads YENEEA. The CDR3 DNA reads TGTGCCAGCAGCTTGGGGGAGGTTAATGAAAAACTGTTTTTT. Protein: CASSLGEVNEKLFF.

DNA of the CDR3: TGTGCCACCTCACAGGTTATGAACACTGAAGCTTTCTTT. Translated: CATSQVMNTEAFF. The chain carries TRBV6-1 and TRBJ1-1, with a weak D call TRBD1 (5 bases). The CDR3 is made up of 13 amino acids. Germline V gene sequence: CDR1 MNHNS, CDR2 SASEGT. V lost 10 bases, J lost 0 bases, and 12 bases lay in between.

This clone showed up just a few times. The chain couples TRBV5-1 to TRBJ2-5, with 9 bases that match TRBD2. Trimming at V came to 6 bases and at J to 1 base, leaving 10 bases not matched to a gene. Germline V lookup: CDR1 SGHRS, CDR2 YFSETQ. This CDR3 region has 16 residues. The CDR3 coding sequence is TGCGCCAGCACCCCGGTGCTAGCGGGGACCCAAGAGACCCAGTACTTC. Translating gives CASTPVLAGTQETQYF.

This clone was detected many times. V usage is TRBV5-8 and J usage is TRBJ2-7, with no clear D. Trimming stripped 4 bases from V and 0 bases from J, with 17 bases between. Per germline, CDR1 SGHTS and CDR2 YDEGEE. This CDR3 comprises 16 residues. In DNA, the CDR3 is TGTGCCAGCAGCCGCCCGGTCCCATCTCGCTCCTACGAGCAGTACTTC. It yields the protein CASSRPVPSRSYEQYF.

This chain joins TRBV4-3 and TRBJ2-5; D remains ambiguous. The germline V and J ends were trimmed by 0 bases and 5 bases, with 10 bases remaining between them. This CDR3 comprises 14 residues. Germline loops: CDR1 LGHNA, CDR2 YSLEER. Written as DNA, the CDR3 is TGCGCCAGCAGCCAAGATTCCCTTATCGAGACCCAGTACTTC. Amino acids: CASSQDSLIETQYF.

This clone has only a few counts. DNA of the CDR3: TGCGCCAGCAGCCCCGCGGGACAGGGAGGCGAGCAGTACTTC. Amino acid sequence: CASSPAGQGGEQYF. The rearrangement links TRBV4-1 to TRBJ2-7, with 9 bases lining up with TRBD1. The V gene's germline CDR1 is MGHRA and CDR2 YSYEKL. V was clipped by 4 bases and J by 6 bases; unmatched bases: 7. This CDR3 has 14 amino acids.

In its sample, this clone was seen once. The J gene is TRBJ1-2, the V gene TRBV19, with 7 bases fitting TRBD1. The germline V gene has CDR1 LNHDA and CDR2 SQIVND (reference sequence). The CDR3 runs to 13 residues. With 6 bases clipped from V and 2 bases from J, the junction kept 3 bases outside the gene matches. The CDR3 region has the DNA TGTGCCAGTAGACTAGGGGGCAACTATGGCTACACCTTC. It encodes CASRLGGNYGYTF.

CDR3 in amino acids: CASHSGTGRNTEAFF. CDR3 nucleotides: TGTGCCAGTCACTCGGGGACAGGGCGCAACACTGAAGCTTTCTTT. The J gene is TRBJ1-1, the V gene TRBV6-1; TRBD1 aligns across 9 bases. Trimming cost V 9 bases and J 2 bases; bases outside gene matches: 10. The germline gives CDR1 MNHNS, CDR2 SASEGT. The CDR3 extends over 15 amino acids.

The chain links TRBV5-1 to TRBJ1-4; tentatively, D is TRBD1 (5 bases). The germline CDR1 and CDR2 sequences are SGHRS and YFSETQ. The V gene lost 0 bases and the J gene lost 5 bases, with 8 bases spanning the gap. This CDR3 has 14 amino acids. Written as DNA, the CDR3 is TGCGCCAGCAGCTTGGATGGGGGGAATGAAAAACTGTTTTTT. Amino acid sequence: CASSLDGGNEKLFF.